This T cell receptor beta chain was captured by sequencing in a study of blood T cell repertoires in COVID-19. Study-wide context: Both acute and convalescent COVID-19 samples were obtained from the United States, Italy and Spain.

Per germline, CDR1 LGHNA and CDR2 YNFKEQ. V was clipped by 1 base and J by 1 base; unmatched bases: 7. This CDR3 contains 17 residues. In the authors' methods: For nucleated cells, counts were estimated from reference gene primer amplification. Sequenced by immunoSEQ multiplex PCR; TCRdb stores in-frame clones only, minus some. V and J calls and clone size are copied from that table; D and trimming were computed from the DNA. In the table there are 260,000 or so clones, about 91% of which are singletons. The study drew participants aged about 18 to 89 years from roughly 25 US areas. Participant reports of clinical history set cohort assignment.

Sample: PBMCs or T cells enriched from blood (not recorded which). The J gene is TRBJ2-5, the V gene TRBV4-2, with 9 bases matching TRBD2. This TCR was sampled from a woman aged 40 to 55 with acute COVID-19. This CDR3 is CASSQALSSGTQETQYF. CDR3 nucleotide sequence: TGTGCCAGCAGCCAAGCCCTCTCTAGCGGGACCCAAGAGACCCAGTACTTC.